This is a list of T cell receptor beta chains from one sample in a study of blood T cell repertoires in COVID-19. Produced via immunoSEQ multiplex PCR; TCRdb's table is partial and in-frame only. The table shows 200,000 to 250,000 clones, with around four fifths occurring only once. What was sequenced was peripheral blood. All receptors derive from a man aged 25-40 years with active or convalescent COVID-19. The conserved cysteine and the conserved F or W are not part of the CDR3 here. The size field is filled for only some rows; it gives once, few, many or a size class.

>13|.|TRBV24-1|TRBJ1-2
ATSEGTGGYRGYT
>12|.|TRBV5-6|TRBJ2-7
ASSMQGSSYEQY
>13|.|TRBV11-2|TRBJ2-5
ASSLDGTSQETQY
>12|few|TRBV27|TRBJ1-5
ASRTGTGVQPQH
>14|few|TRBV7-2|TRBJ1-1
ASSSTGTAFNTEAF
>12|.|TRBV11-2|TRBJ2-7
ASTPLAQSYEQY
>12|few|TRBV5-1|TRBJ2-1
ASTRGQNYNEQF
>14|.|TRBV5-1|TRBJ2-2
ASSLQGADGTGELF
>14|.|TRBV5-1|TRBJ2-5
ASSLAGKGGTETQY
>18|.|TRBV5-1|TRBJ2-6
ASSSTSLAGVGSGANVLT
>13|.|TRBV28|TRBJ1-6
ASRGQGTYNSPLH
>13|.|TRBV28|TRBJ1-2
ASSSPARVLYGYT